The 6 T cell receptor beta chains given below trace back to one sample, sequenced in a study of blood T cells in healthy people across ages. The use of a sample-barcoded 5' primer and a J-beta primer mix characterized a second PCR of roughly 6 to 11 cycles. One entry per CDR3 protein results from TCRdb running MiXCR on the 5' RACE reads. The table includes hundreds of thousands of distinct CDR3 sequences, approximately 21% detected once. Input material: blood. These receptors were taken from a man between 65 and 85 years old in good health.

This clonotype was detected a few times. This chain uses TRBV3-1 with TRBJ2-1, with a weak D call TRBD1 (5 bases). Germline V lookup: CDR1 LGHDT, CDR2 YNNKEL (reference sequence). Trimming left V 5 bases short and J 3 bases short, with 14 bases between. The CDR3 consists of 15 residues. The CDR3, as DNA: TGTGCCAGCAGCTCGGACAACGGGTTCTACAATGAGCAGTTCTTC. It specifies CASSSDNGFYNEQFF.

The chain employs TRBV7-2 and TRBJ1-6; D gene ambiguous. The CDR3 has 15 residues. Germline CDR1 reads SGHTA; CDR2 reads FQGNSA. V was pared by 1 base and J by 5 bases, with 9 bases between. The CDR3 DNA follows: TGTGCCAGCAGCTTAGTCGTGGGAGATAATTCACCCCTCCACTTT. Protein: CASSLVVGDNSPLHF.

The chain uses TRBV19 and TRBJ1-2; 7 bases map to TRBD1. CDR1 is LNHDA and CDR2 is SQIVND in the germline V gene (reference sequence). V shed 11 bases, J shed 4 bases, and the junction held 4 bases outside the gene matches. CDR3 length: 11 residues. CDR3 region: CAGDSLYGYTF. The CDR3 DNA reads TGTGCCGGGGACAGTCTCTATGGCTACACCTTC.

As to this clonotype: This may be a read error, as it is one base from a much larger clone. The rearrangement uses TRBV5-1 and TRBJ2-2, with D possibly matching TRBD2 (5 bases). V was trimmed by 1 base and J by 4 bases, leaving 11 bases between them. Germline CDR1 reads SGHRS; CDR2 reads YFSETQ. There are 15 residues in the CDR3. The chain's CDR3 is CASSLREPSTGELFF. CDR3 coding DNA: TGCGCCAGCAGCTTGAGGGAGCCGAGCACCGGGGAGCTGTTTTTT.

This clonotype was observed a handful of times. This sequence joins TRBV20-1 and TRBJ2-5; D may be TRBD2 (6 bases). The J call may be wrong; the DNA end is better matched by TRBJ2-1. The CDR3 has 15 residues. Germline-derived CDR1 and CDR2 are DFQATT and SNEGSKA (reference sequence). CDR3 nucleotide sequence: TGCAGTGCTAGAGATGGAAGGCGGGACTACAATGAGCAGTTCTTC. This codes for CSARDGRRDYNEQFF.

Only a few counts were recorded for this clonotype. The rearrangement uses TRBV20-1 and TRBJ2-6; weak D call: TRBD2 (6 bases). This CDR3 is built from 15 residues. Germline V gene sequence: CDR1 DFQATT, CDR2 SNEGSKA (reference sequence). V gave up 6 bases and J gave up 0 bases, with 12 bases separating them. The chain's CDR3 is CSAPGLASGANVLTF. For the CDR3, the DNA is TGCAGTGCACCGGGACTGGCCTCTGGGGCCAACGTCCTGACTTTC.